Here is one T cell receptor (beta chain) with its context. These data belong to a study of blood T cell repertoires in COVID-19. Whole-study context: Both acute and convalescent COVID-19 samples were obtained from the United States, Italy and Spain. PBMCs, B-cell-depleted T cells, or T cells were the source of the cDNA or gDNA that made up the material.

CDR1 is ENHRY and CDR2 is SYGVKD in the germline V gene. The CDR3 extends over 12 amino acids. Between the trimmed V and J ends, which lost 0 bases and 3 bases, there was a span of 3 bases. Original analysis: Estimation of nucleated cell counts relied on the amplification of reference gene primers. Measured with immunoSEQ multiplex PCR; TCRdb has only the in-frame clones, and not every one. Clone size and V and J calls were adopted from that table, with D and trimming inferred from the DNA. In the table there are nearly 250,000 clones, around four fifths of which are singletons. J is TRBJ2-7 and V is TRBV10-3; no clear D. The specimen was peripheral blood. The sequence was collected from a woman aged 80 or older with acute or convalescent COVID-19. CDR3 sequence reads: CAISESNYEQYF. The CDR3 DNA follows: TGTGCCATCAGTGAGTCTAACTACGAGCAGTACTTC.